The clone carrying this T cell receptor beta chain turned up a few times. Antigen specificity is unknown. The sample comes from a study of shared clonotypes between healthy human individuals. General observations from the study: Compared with memory subsets, naive subsets generally had larger estimated richness.

Genomic DNA (from each subset) was split evenly across several immunoSEQ plates. Assay used: immunoSEQ multiplex PCR; TCRdb lists only in-frame clones, some missing. Of about 680,000 clones in the sample, less than 80% were seen once. The CDR3 runs 16 residues. V was shortened by 5 bases and J by 8 bases, with 22 bases between the two germline ends. The V gene's germline CDR1 is SGHTA and CDR2 FQGTGA. This clonotype was obtained from a woman younger than 45 in good health. The sequenced material came from memory CD4+ T cells sorted from blood. Subset defined: CD45RA-negative fraction. The chain carries TRBV7-3 and TRBJ2-1; perhaps TRBD2 as D (7 bases). DNA for the CDR3: TGTGCCAGCAGCCGAGGGGCGGGAGCGCCAGGGGATGAGCAGTTCTTC. It yields the protein CASSRGAGAPGDEQFF.